Below, one T cell receptor (beta chain) is given with its context. The antigen is not known. These data are taken from a study of CD8+ T cells in alopecia areata. Study outcomes and limitations: Having one nonresponder leaves uncertain how baseline CD8+ expansion relates to response.

Reverse transcribed after extraction, RNA yielded cDNA as the sequencing template. Repertoires were generated with immunoSEQ multiplex PCR, while TCRdb's copy carries only in-frame clones and drops some. The sample lists 270,000 or so clones; roughly 50% were seen once. The treatment here: oral pan-JAK inhibitor, 5-10 mg twice daily. Peripheral blood, together with lesional scalp punch biopsies, was collected from alopecia areata patients. The receptor's source is a human donor with alopecia areata. This specimen was CD4+ T cells sorted from blood, taken at week 24, from a patient treated with tofacitinib.

This chain's CDR3 is CASSPQGQGRGQPQHF. In DNA form, the CDR3 reads TGTGCCAGCTCGCCGCAGGGACAGGGACGCGGCCAGCCCCAGCATTTT. This chain uses TRBV18 with TRBJ1-5; 9 positions agree with TRBD1. The germline gives CDR1 KGHSH, CDR2 LQKENI. The CDR3 loop spans 16 amino acids. J lost 7 bases, V lost 6 bases, and 13 bases had no gene match.